The clone carrying this T cell receptor (beta chain) was found a few times. What it binds is not known. Through template switching, a universal primer site was introduced, and the cDNA contained unique molecular identifiers. TCRdb reprocessed the 5' RACE reads via MiXCR and lists one record per CDR3 protein. The sample yields 420,000 or so distinct CDR3 sequences, approximately 18% seen once. The entry originates in a study of identical twins. Study-wide points: Twins showed weaker excess sharing in their beta out-of-frame sequences. Its conclusions, products of cross-sectional statistical analysis, did not come from following the same donors. Cord blood beta clonotypes that were abundant carried fewer insertions, and memory repertoires showed no such trend.

Per germline, CDR1 SQVTM and CDR2 ANQGSEA. The CDR3 length is 14 residues. J lost 4 bases, V lost 6 bases, and 3 bases had no gene match. The rearrangement joins TRBV29-1 to TRBJ2-2, with 12 bases that match TRBD2. The sample taken for sequencing was naive T cells sorted from blood. This receptor was identified in a man aged 50-60 years in good health. The CDR3 protein is CSVRTSGTTGELFF. The CDR3 DNA follows: TGCAGCGTCCGGACTAGCGGGACCACCGGGGAGCTGTTTTTT.